This paragraph covers one T cell receptor (beta chain) sequence. The CDR3 totals 14 residues. The germline V gene encodes CDR1 SGHRS and CDR2 YFSETQ. The ends were cut back, 3 bases at V and 8 bases at J, with 17 bases in the middle. This specimen belongs to a study of technical replicates of blood from a handful of donors. Libraries were prepared by immunoSEQ multiplex PCR; TCRdb keeps only in-frame clonotypes and omits some of them. The sample contains about 75,000 clones, around 97% of which appear only once. The chain is built from TRBV5-1 and TRBJ1-2; D ambiguous. The sequence derives from a human donor in good health. Sequencing input: T cells isolated from PBMCs. Here the CDR3 DNA reads TGCGCCAGCAGCTCAAGTGTGGGCGACGGAGGCTACACCTTC. Amino acids: CASSSSVGDGGYTF.